The 27 T cell receptor beta chains below come from one sample, sequenced in a study of regulatory T cells in long-lasting Graves disease. The time point here: newly diagnosed GD, antithyroid drugs for less than 3 months. From PBMCs, RNA was extracted and then used to make the TCR library. Library construction for TCR beta used iRepertoire HTBI primers and Arm-PCR of CDR3 regions. TCRdb used MiXCR to reprocess the multiplex PCR reads, holding one entry per CDR3 protein. The table shows about 620,000 distinct CDR3 sequences, with around 17% occurring only once. The data also belong to a second study, concerning T cells in Graves' hyperthyroidism and ophthalmopathy.

Sequencing used peripheral blood mononuclear cells (PBMCs), obtained at new diagnosis, from a patient treated with antithyroid drugs. The receptors derive from a woman between 25 and 40 years old with Graves disease.

This clonotype was seen more than once but under ten times. V usage is TRBV2 and J usage is TRBJ2-4; D is perhaps TRBD2 (6 bases). The V end was cut by 3 bases, the J end by 3 bases, with 9 bases between. Germline V gene sequence: CDR1 SNHLY, CDR2 FYNNEI. The CDR3 is 14 amino acids. CDR3 coding DNA: TGTGCCAGCAGTGATCCGGGACTCAAAAACATTCAGTACTTC. It codes for CASSDPGLKNIQYF.

This clonotype was picked up many times. The genes are TRBV20-1 and TRBJ2-3; 9 bases agree with TRBD2. Germline V gene lookup returns CDR1 DFQATT and CDR2 SNEGSKA (reference sequence). The CDR3 is 16 residues long. After removal of 3 bases from V and 4 bases from J, the junction contained 11 bases not matched to a gene. Here the CDR3 DNA reads TGCAGTGCTAGCCGGGGACTAGCTGGAGTGGCAGATACGCAGTATTTT. It specifies CSASRGLAGVADTQYF.

The table lists this clonotype with a few counts. The rearrangement links TRBV12-3 or TRBV12-4 to TRBJ2-2, with D hard to call. The germline V and J ends were trimmed by 2 bases and 5 bases, with 12 bases remaining between them. CDR3 length equals 15 residues. CDR3 in amino acids: CASSLRSVGTGELFF. The CDR3 coding sequence is TGTGCCAGCAGTTTACGGTCAGTGGGTACCGGGGAGCTGTTTTTT.

This chain connects TRBV12-3 or TRBV12-4 to TRBJ1-5, with D unresolved. Trimming pared 1 base from V and 7 bases from J, leaving 17 bases between. This CDR3 is 16 amino acids long. The CDR3 loop is CASSLVGSGAGQPQHF. In nucleotides, the CDR3 is TGTGCCAGCAGTTTAGTAGGGAGTGGTGCGGGGCAGCCCCAGCATTTT.

This clonotype showed up many times. This chain links TRBV10-3 with TRBJ1-2, with D possibly matching TRBD1 (5 bases). The CDR3 contains 13 residues. CDR1 and CDR2 (germline): ENHRY, SYGVKD. Trimming cost V 2 bases and J 4 bases, with 8 bases left between them. Written as DNA, the CDR3 is TGTGCCATCAGTGAGAGGGACGGCTATGGCTACACCTTC. Protein product: CAISERDGYGYTF.

Worth noting for this clonotype: With a much larger clone just one base away, this may be a read error. The rearrangement links TRBV7-3 to TRBJ2-5; D possibly matches TRBD1 or TRBD2 (5 bases each). This CDR3 region has 15 residues. Germline CDR1 SGHTA, CDR2 FQGTGA. V gave up 1 base and J gave up 1 base, with 10 bases separating them. The CDR3 DNA is TGTGCCAGCAGCTTAATAGGGACGGTCCAAGAGACCCAGTACTTC. This codes for CASSLIGTVQETQYF.

There are many counts of this clonotype. The V call is TRBV5-1, the J call TRBJ2-7; D is undetermined. The germline CDR1 and CDR2 sequences are SGHRS and YFSETQ. Trimming removed 7 bases at V and 6 bases at J, with 17 bases between. The CDR3 sequence is 13 residues long. CDR3: CASWAQTSSEQYF. The DNA for the CDR3 is TGCGCCAGCTGGGCCCAGACCTCATCCGAGCAGTACTTC.

This chain joins TRBV12-3 or TRBV12-4 and TRBJ1-6, with no clear D. This CDR3 is 18 amino acids long. The V gene lost 4 bases and the J gene lost 4 bases, with 20 bases spanning the gap. The CDR3 sequence: CASSYGEFRSAYNSPLHF. CDR3 coding DNA: TGTGCCAGCAGTTACGGGGAATTCCGTTCAGCATATAATTCACCCCTCCACTTT.

This clonotype was seen more than once but under ten times. This sequence joins TRBV15 and TRBJ2-2; no reliable D call. Germline V gene lookup returns CDR1 LNHNV and CDR2 YYDKDF (reference sequence). The CDR3 is 14 residues long. With 7 bases removed from V and 2 bases from J, the gap between germline ends came to 11 bases. The CDR3 DNA sequence: TGTGCCACCAAAATAGGCGGTAACACCGGGGAGCTGTTTTTT. This gives the protein CATKIGGNTGELFF.

The table lists this clonotype with a count of one. Since a much larger clone is just one base distant, this may be a read error. Here the CDR3 DNA reads TGTGCCAGCAGTGGCCGACCGGGACAGGGACTTTTGTCGGGACTCTACGAGCAGTACTTC. It specifies CASSGRPGQGLLSGLYEQYF. This chain uses TRBV6-2 or TRBV6-3 with TRBJ2-7; 9 bases align to TRBD1. CDR1 MNHEY and CDR2 SVGEGT come from the germline V gene. The CDR3 is 20 residues long. V dropped 5 bases and J dropped 3; count of bases not matched to a gene: 23.

The rearrangement links TRBV6-2 or TRBV6-3 to TRBJ2-3; the match to TRBD2 covers 8 bases. CDR3 length equals 17 residues. Losses at the gene ends were 0 bases for V and 4 bases for J; bases not matched to a gene: 9. The V gene's germline CDR1 is MNHEY and CDR2 SVGEGT. Here the CDR3 reads CASSYSIPGGPADTQYF. The CDR3 region has the DNA TGTGCCAGCAGTTACTCGATTCCGGGAGGGCCGGCAGATACGCAGTATTTT.

The chain carries TRBV5-1 and TRBJ1-2, with D perhaps matching TRBD1 (6 bases). CDR1 is SGHRS and CDR2 is YFSETQ in the germline V gene. Trimming took 3 bases from V and 5 from J, leaving 17 bases between them. CDR3 length: 15 amino acids. The CDR3 sequence is CASSWSTGVTYGYTF. The CDR3 region has the DNA TGCGCCAGCAGCTGGTCGACAGGAGTGACATATGGCTACACCTTC.

The J gene is TRBJ2-7, the V gene TRBV29-1; maybe TRBD1 (6 bases). Per the germline V gene, CDR1 is SQVTM and CDR2 is ANQGSEA. The CDR3 has 12 amino acids. Trimming stripped 4 bases from V and 2 bases from J, with 9 bases between. CDR3 sequence: CSVGDTPYEQYF. The CDR3 DNA sequence: TGCAGCGTTGGGGACACACCCTACGAGCAGTACTTC.

This clonotype was counted between two and nine times. J is TRBJ2-2 and V is TRBV18; D ambiguous. The V gene lost 2 bases and the J gene lost 4 bases, with 5 bases spanning the gap. The CDR3 sequence is 13 residues long. Germline V gene data show CDR1 as KGHSH and CDR2 as LQKENI. In DNA form, the CDR3 reads TGTGCCAGCTCACCAATCGTCACCGGGGAGCTGTTTTTT. This gives the protein CASSPIVTGELFF.

This clonotype has just a few counts. The chain is built from TRBV18 and TRBJ1-3, with D unclear. Germline CDR1 reads KGHSH; CDR2 reads LQKENI. The CDR3 length is 15 residues. Trimming shortened V by 3 bases and J by 0 bases, and 9 bases separated the two germline ends. Here the CDR3 DNA reads TGTGCCAGCTCACCGTACACACCCTCTGGAAACACCATATATTTT. Amino acid sequence: CASSPYTPSGNTIYF.

This clonotype has ten or more counts. The CDR3 protein is CASSLIREKLFF. In DNA, the CDR3 is TGTGCCAGCAGTTTAATTCGAGAAAAACTGTTTTTT. The rearrangement links TRBV12-3 or TRBV12-4 to TRBJ1-4; D is uncertain. Trimming removed 2 bases from V and 8 bases from J, with 6 bases in between. The CDR3 spans 12 residues.

This clonotype was seen more than once but under ten times. The CDR3 DNA reads TGTGCCTGGAGTGTATCTTGGTTGGCCGGGAGCGAGCAGTTCTTC. It specifies CAWSVSWLAGSEQFF. The chain recombines TRBV30 with TRBJ2-1, with D perhaps matching TRBD2 (6 bases). V gave up 0 bases and J gave up 10 bases, with 19 bases separating them. CDR1 and CDR2 from the germline V gene are GTSNPN and SVGIG (reference sequence). The CDR3 runs to 15 residues.

J is TRBJ1-1 and V is TRBV28; 9 bases are a match to TRBD1. V dropped 5 bases and J dropped 4; count of bases not matched to a gene: 5. Germline V CDR1 and CDR2: MDHEN, SYDVKM. CDR3 length equals 14 residues. The CDR3 nucleotides read TGTGCCAGCAGTCGCGGGACAGGGTTCACTGAAGCTTTCTTT. It specifies CASSRGTGFTEAFF. The variable domain in full, with the rest retrieved from reference TRBV28 and TRBJ1-1, is DVKVTQSSRYLVKRTGEKVFLECVQDMDHENMFWYRQDPGLGLRLIYFSYDVKMKEKGDIPEGYSVSREKKERFSLILESASTNQTSMYLCASSRGTGFTEAFFGQGTRLTVV.

This clonotype was seen a handful of times. V is TRBV6-2 or TRBV6-3 and J is TRBJ2-7, with TRBD2 matching over 9 bases. Trimming at V came to 0 bases and at J to 2 bases, leaving 2 bases not matched to a gene. The CDR3 loop spans 15 amino acids. CDR1 and CDR2 from the germline V gene are MNHEY and SVGEGT. The CDR3 loop reads CASSYSTSGPYEQYF. The CDR3 coding sequence is TGTGCCAGCAGTTACTCGACTAGCGGACCCTACGAGCAGTACTTC.

This clonotype has ten or more counts. The chain couples TRBV7-3 to TRBJ2-1, with a tentative D call TRBD2 (6 bases). Trimming removed 5 bases from V and 5 bases from J, with 16 bases in between. This CDR3 is built from 15 residues. The V gene's germline CDR1 is SGHTA and CDR2 FQGTGA. CDR3 coding DNA: TGTGCCAGCAGCCTCACCGGGACTTCCAACAATGAGCAGTTCTTC. This sequence encodes CASSLTGTSNNEQFF.

CDR3: CASSFEAGPSEAFF. DNA for the CDR3: TGTGCCAGCAGTTTTGAGGCGGGGCCATCTGAAGCTTTCTTT. J is TRBJ1-1 and V is TRBV12-3 or TRBV12-4, with D perhaps matching TRBD1 (5 bases). Trimming cost V 3 bases and J 6 bases, with 14 bases left between them. This CDR3 comprises 14 residues.

This clonotype was recorded many times. This chain links TRBV11-1 with TRBJ2-1; D gene ambiguous. There are 15 residues in the CDR3. Trimming pared 1 base from V and 4 bases from J, leaving 11 bases between. CDR1 is SGHAT, CDR2 FQDESV, per germline (reference sequence). CDR3 nucleotides: TGTGCCAGCAGCTTAGTGGGTCAGTCATACAATGAGCAGTTCTTC. Protein sequence: CASSLVGQSYNEQFF.

Ten or more counts support this clonotype. CDR3 region: CSARGQLETQYF. DNA for the CDR3: TGCAGTGCTAGGGGGCAGCTAGAGACCCAGTACTTC. This rearrangement joins TRBV20-1 to TRBJ2-5, with a weak D call TRBD1 (5 bases). This CDR3 has 12 amino acids. Germline values: CDR1 DFQATT, CDR2 SNEGSKA (reference sequence). V lost 3 bases and J 4 bases, leaving 9 bases between the germline ends.

Ten or more counts support this clonotype. The rearrangement links TRBV29-1 to TRBJ1-2; D is unclear. In germline, CDR1 is SQVTM, CDR2 ANQGSEA. The CDR3 has 10 residues. Trimming took 8 bases from V and 6 from J, leaving 10 bases between them. CDR3 bases: TGCAGCTCATTGTACGATGGCTACACCTTC. This encodes CSSLYDGYTF.

This clonotype has just a few counts. This sequence joins TRBV3-1 and TRBJ1-5; 7 bases are a match to TRBD1. CDR3 size: 14 residues. The germline gives CDR1 LGHDT, CDR2 YNNKEL (reference sequence). Trimming at V came to 4 bases and at J to 5 bases, leaving 5 bases not matched to a gene. CDR3 in amino acids: CASSRQGLYQPQHF. The CDR3 bases are TGTGCCAGCAGCCGACAGGGCCTGTATCAGCCCCAGCATTTT.

The chain couples TRBV7-2 to TRBJ1-2, with a weak D call TRBD1 (5 bases). CDR1 SGHTA and CDR2 FQGNSA come from the germline V gene. The length of the CDR3 is 14 residues. V was shortened by 5 bases and J by 3 bases, with 13 bases between the two germline ends. CDR3 bases: TGTGCCAGCAGCGCCTCCGGGGGGTACTATGGCTACACCTTC. It codes for CASSASGGYYGYTF.

In its sample, this clonotype was seen a few times. The genes are TRBV25-1 and TRBJ1-2; a weak D match, TRBD1 (5 bases). Per germline, CDR1 MGHDK and CDR2 SYGVNS. V gave up 4 bases and J gave up 8 bases, with 14 bases separating them. The CDR3 extends over 13 amino acids. CDR3 amino acids: CASSARGGGGYTF. The CDR3, as DNA: TGTGCCAGCAGTGCGAGGGGAGGAGGCGGCTACACCTTC.